This TCR beta chain was retrieved from a study of T cells after posttransplantation cyclophosphamide. Study-wide results and limits: Recipient CMV seropositivity and CMV reactivation strongly tracked TRB clonality. Skin or GI-infiltrating T cells shared few TRB sequences with blood. Later blood repertoires were often dominated by clones from the donor CD8+ memory compartment.

CDR1 PRHDT and CDR2 FYEKMQ come from the germline V gene (reference sequence). The CDR3 runs to 16 residues. Germline trimming cut 6 bases from V and 3 bases from J; bases unmatched to any gene: 10. For this clone: Its antigen is unidentified.

The repertoire was sequenced with immunoSEQ multiplex PCR; TCRdb's copy has only in-frame clones and lacks some. Altogether about 31,000 clones are present, roughly 91% being singletons, with the ten largest covering roughly 0.096%. Cells defined as naive were viable CD3+CD4+ or CD3+CD8+ and CCR7+CD45RA+CD45RO-CD95-CD27+CD28+. On the day of bone marrow donation, the related graft donor provided peripheral blood. Sequencing was done on a sample of naive CD4+ T cells sorted from blood. The receptor was derived from a man aged 25 to 40 in good health and a related stem cell transplant donor. The chain links TRBV13 to TRBJ2-3; TRBD1 agrees at 9 bases. For the CDR3, the DNA is TGTGCCAGCAGGTTTACAGGGGGCGGTGGGACAGATACGCAGTATTTT. It yields the protein CASRFTGGGGTDTQYF.